Here is one T cell receptor beta chain with its context. Germline-derived CDR1 and CDR2 are MNHEY and SVGAGI. This CDR3 region has 15 residues. The V segment lost 1 base and the J segment 9 bases; nucleotides outside the gene matches: 5. The sample is drawn from a study of blood T cell repertoires in COVID-19. Study details: Both acute and convalescent COVID-19 samples were obtained from the United States, Italy and Spain.

Libraries were prepared by immunoSEQ multiplex PCR; TCRdb keeps only in-frame clonotypes and omits some of them. In the table there are some 180,000 clones, about 75% of which are singletons. Sequenced input: peripheral blood. The rearrangement joins TRBV6-5 to TRBJ1-6; 8 bases map to TRBD1. The receptor's source is a woman aged 45-59 years with active or convalescent COVID-19. DNA for the CDR3: TGTGCCAGCAGTTACTTAGGACAGGGATCTTCACCCCTCCACTTT. This sequence encodes CASSYLGQGSSPLHF.